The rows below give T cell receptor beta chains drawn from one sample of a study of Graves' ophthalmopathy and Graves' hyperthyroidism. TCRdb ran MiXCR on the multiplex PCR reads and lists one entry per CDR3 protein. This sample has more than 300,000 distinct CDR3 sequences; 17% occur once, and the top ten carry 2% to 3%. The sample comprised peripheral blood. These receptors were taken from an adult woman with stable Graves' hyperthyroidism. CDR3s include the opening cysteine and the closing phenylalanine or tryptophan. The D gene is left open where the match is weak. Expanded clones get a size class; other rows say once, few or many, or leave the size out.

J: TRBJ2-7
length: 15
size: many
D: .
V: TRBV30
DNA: TGTGCCTGGAGCCCAAGGGGGGCTCATCGTTCGGAGCAGTACTTC
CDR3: CAWSPRGAHRSEQYF

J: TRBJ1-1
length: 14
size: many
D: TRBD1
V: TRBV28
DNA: TGTGCCAGCAGTTTTTCAGGGGGCGTTTCGGCAGCTTTCTTT
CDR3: CASSFSGGVSAAFF

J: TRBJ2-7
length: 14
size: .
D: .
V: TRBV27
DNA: TGTGCCAGCAGTGGGGCGGACAGCCTCTACGAGCAGTACTTC
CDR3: CASSGADSLYEQYF

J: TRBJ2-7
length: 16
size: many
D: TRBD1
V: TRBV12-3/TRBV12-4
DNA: TGTGCCAGCAGTTTGTCCGGGACAGGGGGATTCTACGAGCAGTACTTC
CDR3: CASSLSGTGGFYEQYF

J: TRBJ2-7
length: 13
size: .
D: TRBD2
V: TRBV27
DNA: TGTGCCAGCACCAGCGGGAGGGCCCACGAGCAGTACTTC
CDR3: CASTSGRAHEQYF

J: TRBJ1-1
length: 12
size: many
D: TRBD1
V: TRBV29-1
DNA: TGCAGCGGTCGACAGGGAATCACTGAAGCTTTCTTT
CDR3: CSGRQGITEAFF

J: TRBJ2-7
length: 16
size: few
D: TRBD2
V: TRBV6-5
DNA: TGTGCCAGCAGTTACCGGACTGGGACTAGCGTCTACGAGCAGTACTTC
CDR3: CASSYRTGTSVYEQYF

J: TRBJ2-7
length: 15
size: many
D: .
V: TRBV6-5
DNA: TGTGCCAGCAGTTACGGCGGAGCTACCACCTACGAGCAGTACTTC
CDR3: CASSYGGATTYEQYF

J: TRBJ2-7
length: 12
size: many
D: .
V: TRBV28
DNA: TGTGCCAGCAGTAGATACCGGGTCGAGCAGTACTTC
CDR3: CASSRYRVEQYF

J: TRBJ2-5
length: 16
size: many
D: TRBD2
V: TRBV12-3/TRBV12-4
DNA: TGTGCCAGCGGCAGCCTAGCGGGAGGGGCCCAAGAGACCCAGTACTTC
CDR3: CASGSLAGGAQETQYF

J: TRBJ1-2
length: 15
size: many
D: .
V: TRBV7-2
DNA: TGTGCCAGCAGCTTAGAACAGGGTTCTCTCTATGGCTACACCTTC
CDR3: CASSLEQGSLYGYTF

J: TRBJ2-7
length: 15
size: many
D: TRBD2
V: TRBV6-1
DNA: TGTGCCAGCAGTGTCCTACTAGCGGGGATGTACGAGCAGTACTTC
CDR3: CASSVLLAGMYEQYF

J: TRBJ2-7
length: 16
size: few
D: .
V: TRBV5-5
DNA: TGTGCCAGCAGATTCCGGGGAGGGGGCGAGTCCTACGAGCAGTACTTC
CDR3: CASRFRGGGESYEQYF

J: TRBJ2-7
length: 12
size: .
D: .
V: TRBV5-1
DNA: TGCGCCAGCAGCTTGACGGCAAACGAGCAGTACTTC
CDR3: CASSLTANEQYF

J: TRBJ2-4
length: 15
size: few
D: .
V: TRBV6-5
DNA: TGTGCCAGCAGTTCTCTAGGTTTAGCCAAAAACATTAAGTACTTC
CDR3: CASSSLGLAKNIKYF

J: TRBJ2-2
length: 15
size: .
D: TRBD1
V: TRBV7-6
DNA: TGTGCCAGCAGCCGGACAGGGGGCCGGGCCGGGGAGCTGTTTTTT
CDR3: CASSRTGGRAGELFF

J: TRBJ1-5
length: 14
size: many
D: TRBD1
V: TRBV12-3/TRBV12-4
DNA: TGTGCCAGCAGTACCGGGACAGGGGATCAGCCCCAGCATTTT
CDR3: CASSTGTGDQPQHF

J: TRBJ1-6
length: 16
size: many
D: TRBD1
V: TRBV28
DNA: TGTGCCAGCAGTCCCGGGACAGCAAAATATAATTCACCCCTCCACTTT
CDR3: CASSPGTAKYNSPLHF

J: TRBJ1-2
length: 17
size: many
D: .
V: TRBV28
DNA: TGTGCCAGCAGTCTTCCGGGACACCAATCGTCCCTCTATGGCTACACCTTC
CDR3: CASSLPGHQSSLYGYTF

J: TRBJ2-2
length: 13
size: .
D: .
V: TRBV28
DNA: TGTGCCAGCAAATCCTCCCGGGCCGGGGAGCTGTTTTTT
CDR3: CASKSSRAGELFF

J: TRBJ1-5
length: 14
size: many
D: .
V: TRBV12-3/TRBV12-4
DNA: TGTGCCAGCAGCCAATACACCGAGAATCAGCCCCAGCATTTT
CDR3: CASSQYTENQPQHF

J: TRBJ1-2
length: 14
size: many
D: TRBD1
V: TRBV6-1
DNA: TGTGCCAGCAGTCCTGGCAGGGGGGTCTATGGCTACACCTTC
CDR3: CASSPGRGVYGYTF

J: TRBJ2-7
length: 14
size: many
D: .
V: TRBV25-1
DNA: TGTGCCAGCACAGGCAGTATCGATAACTACGAGCAGTACTTC
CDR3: CASTGSIDNYEQYF

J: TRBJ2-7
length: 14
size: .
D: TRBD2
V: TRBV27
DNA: TGTGCCAGCAGTTTACGGGGGGTCTCCTACGAGCAGTACTTC
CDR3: CASSLRGVSYEQYF

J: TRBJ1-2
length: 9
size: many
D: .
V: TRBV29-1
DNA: TGCAGCGTTGAATTGGGCTACACCTTC
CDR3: CSVELGYTF

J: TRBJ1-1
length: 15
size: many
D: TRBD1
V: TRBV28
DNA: TGTGCCAGCAGTCCTGGTGGGACAGGTAGAGATGAAGCTTTCTTT
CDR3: CASSPGGTGRDEAFF

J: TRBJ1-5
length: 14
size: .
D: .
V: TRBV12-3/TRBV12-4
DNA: TGTGCCAGCAGGCCGGGGTCCTTCAATCAGCCCCAGCATTTT
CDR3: CASRPGSFNQPQHF

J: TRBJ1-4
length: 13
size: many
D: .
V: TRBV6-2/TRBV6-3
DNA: TGTGCCAGCAGTTACTCGAGGGAAGAAAAACTGTTTTTT
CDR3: CASSYSREEKLFF

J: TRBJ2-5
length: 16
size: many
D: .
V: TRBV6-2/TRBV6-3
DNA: TGTGCCAGCAGCCGCCGGCTGACGACCCCCCAAGAGACCCAGTACTTC
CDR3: CASSRRLTTPQETQYF

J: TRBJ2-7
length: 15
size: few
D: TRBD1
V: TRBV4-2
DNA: TGTGCCAGCAGCCGCTTCCGGGACAGATCCTACGAGCAGTACTTC
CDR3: CASSRFRDRSYEQYF

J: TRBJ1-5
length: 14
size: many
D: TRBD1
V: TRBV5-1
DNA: TGCGCCAGCAGCCCCGGACAGGCTAATCAGCCCCAGCATTTT
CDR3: CASSPGQANQPQHF

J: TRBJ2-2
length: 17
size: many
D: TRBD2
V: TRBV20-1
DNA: TGCAGTGCTCGCCTTAGCGGGAGGTCCCAAAACACCGGGGAGCTGTTTTTT
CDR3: CSARLSGRSQNTGELFF

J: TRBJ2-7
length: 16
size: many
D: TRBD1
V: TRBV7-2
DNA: TGTGCCAGTGTCGGAAGGGACAGACTGGACCACGGCGAGCAGTACTTC
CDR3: CASVGRDRLDHGEQYF

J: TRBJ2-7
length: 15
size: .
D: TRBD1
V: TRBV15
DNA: TGTGCCACCAGCAGAGATCTTCCAGGGGGCGGTGAGCAGTACTTC
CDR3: CATSRDLPGGGEQYF

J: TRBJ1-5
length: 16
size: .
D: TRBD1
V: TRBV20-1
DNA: TGCAGTGCAAGGGGGTGGCGACAGGGGGCAACGCAGCCCCAGCATTTT
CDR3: CSARGWRQGATQPQHF

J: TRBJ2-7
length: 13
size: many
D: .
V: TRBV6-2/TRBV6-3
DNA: TGTGCCAGCAGTTACGAGTGGTCCTACGAGCAGTACTTC
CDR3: CASSYEWSYEQYF

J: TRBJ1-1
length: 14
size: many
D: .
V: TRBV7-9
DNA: TGTGCCAGCAGCTTAGTTCGGACAGACACTGAAGCTTTCTTT
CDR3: CASSLVRTDTEAFF

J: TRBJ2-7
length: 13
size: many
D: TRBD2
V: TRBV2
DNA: TGTGCCAGCAGGACGGGGAGCGGGGACGAGCAGTACTTC
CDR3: CASRTGSGDEQYF

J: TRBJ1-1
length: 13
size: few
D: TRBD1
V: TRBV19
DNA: TGTGCCAGTAGTACCAGGGGGATCACTGAAGCTTTCTTT
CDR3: CASSTRGITEAFF

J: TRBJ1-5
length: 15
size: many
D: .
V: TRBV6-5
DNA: TGTGCCAGCAGACTAACGGGCCTTAGCAATCAGCCCCAGCATTTT
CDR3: CASRLTGLSNQPQHF

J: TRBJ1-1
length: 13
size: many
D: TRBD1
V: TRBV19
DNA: TGTGCCAGTAGTAGAGACAGGGGAGTTGAAGCTTTCTTT
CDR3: CASSRDRGVEAFF

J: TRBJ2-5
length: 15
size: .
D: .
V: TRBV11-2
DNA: TGTGCCAGCAGCCCCCGGGCCCTTAGGTCGGAGACCCAGTACTTC
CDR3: CASSPRALRSETQYF

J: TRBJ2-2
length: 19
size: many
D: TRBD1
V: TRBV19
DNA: TGTGCCAGTAGTATATTTGTTTTGGGACAGGGATCGAACACCGGGGAGCTGTTTTTT
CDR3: CASSIFVLGQGSNTGELFF

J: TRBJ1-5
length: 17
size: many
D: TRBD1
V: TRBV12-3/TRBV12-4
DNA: TGTGCCAGCTCCGGAGGAGGGGGCTCGGCCCTCAATCAGCCCCAGCATTTT
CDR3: CASSGGGGSALNQPQHF

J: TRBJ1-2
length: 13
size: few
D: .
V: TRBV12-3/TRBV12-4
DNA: TGTGCCAGCAGCTTGGACACTTCCTATGGCTACACCTTC
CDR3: CASSLDTSYGYTF

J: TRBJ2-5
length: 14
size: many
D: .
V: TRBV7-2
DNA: TGTGCCAGCAGCTATCCGGGACGCGTGGAGACCCAGTACTTC
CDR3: CASSYPGRVETQYF

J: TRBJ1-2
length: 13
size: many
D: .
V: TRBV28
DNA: TGTGCCAGCAGCAACAGGGAATCCAATGGCTACACCTTC
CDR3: CASSNRESNGYTF

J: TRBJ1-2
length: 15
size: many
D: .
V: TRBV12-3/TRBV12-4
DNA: TGTGCCAGCAGTAAAGGGGCTGGACAGCCCGGTGGCTACACCTTC
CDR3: CASSKGAGQPGGYTF

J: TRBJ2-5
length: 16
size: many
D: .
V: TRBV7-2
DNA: TGTGCCAGCAGCTTACCTACGGACGAGCCCCAAGAGACCCAGTACTTC
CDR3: CASSLPTDEPQETQYF

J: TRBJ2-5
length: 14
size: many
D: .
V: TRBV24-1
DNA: TGTGCCACCAGTGACCGGGGGAGCATTGAGACCCAGTACTTC
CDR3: CATSDRGSIETQYF

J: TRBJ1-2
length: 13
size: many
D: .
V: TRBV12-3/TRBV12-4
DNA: TGTGCCAGCAGTACAGACAATAACTATGGCTACACCTTC
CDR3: CASSTDNNYGYTF

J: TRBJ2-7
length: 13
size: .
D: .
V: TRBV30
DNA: TGTGCCTGGAGTGTAACACAGCATCGGGAGCAGTACTTC
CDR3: CAWSVTQHREQYF

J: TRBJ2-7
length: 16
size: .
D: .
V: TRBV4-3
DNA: TGCGCCAGCAGCCAAGATCGGAGGCGGGTTCCCTACGAGCAGTACTTC
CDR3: CASSQDRRRVPYEQYF

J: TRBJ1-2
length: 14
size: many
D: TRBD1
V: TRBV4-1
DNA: TGCGCCAGCAGCCAAGCTACAGGGGGCAATGGCTACACCTTC
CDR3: CASSQATGGNGYTF

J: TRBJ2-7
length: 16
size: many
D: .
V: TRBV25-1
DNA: TGTGCCAGCAGTGATGAGGGCTCAAATGAAGGGTACGAGCAGTACTTC
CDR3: CASSDEGSNEGYEQYF

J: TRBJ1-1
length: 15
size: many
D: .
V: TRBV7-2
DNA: TGTGCCAGCAGCCTTGACTCGGGGTCGGGCACTGAAGCTTTCTTT
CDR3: CASSLDSGSGTEAFF

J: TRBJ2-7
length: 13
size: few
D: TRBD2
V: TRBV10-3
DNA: TGTGCCATCAGTGAGGAGGGGCGGGGGGCCCAGTACTTC
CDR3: CAISEEGRGAQYF